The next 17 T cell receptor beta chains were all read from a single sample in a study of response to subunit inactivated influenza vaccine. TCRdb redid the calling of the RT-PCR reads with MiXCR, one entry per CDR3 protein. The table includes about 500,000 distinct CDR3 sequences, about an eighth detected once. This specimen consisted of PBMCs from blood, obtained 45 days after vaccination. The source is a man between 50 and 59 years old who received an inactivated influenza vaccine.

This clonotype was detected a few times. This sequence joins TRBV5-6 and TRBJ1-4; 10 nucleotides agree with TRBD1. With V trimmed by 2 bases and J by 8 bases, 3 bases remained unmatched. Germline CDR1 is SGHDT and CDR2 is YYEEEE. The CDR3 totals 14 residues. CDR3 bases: TGTGCCAGCAGCTTCGGGACAGGGGTCGAAAAACTGTTTTTT. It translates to CASSFGTGVEKLFF.

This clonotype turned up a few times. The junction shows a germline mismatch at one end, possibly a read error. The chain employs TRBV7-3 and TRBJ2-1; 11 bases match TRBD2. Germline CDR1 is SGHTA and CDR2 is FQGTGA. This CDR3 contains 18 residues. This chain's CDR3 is CARSFSGTSGASYNEQFF. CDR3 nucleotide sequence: TGTGCCCGCAGTTTTTCCGGGACTAGCGGAGCCTCCTACAATGAGCAGTTCTTC. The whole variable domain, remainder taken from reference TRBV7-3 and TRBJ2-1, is GAGVSQTPSNKVTEKGKYVELRCDPISGHTALYWYRQSLGQGPEFLIYFQGTGAADDSGLPNDRFFAVRPEGSVSTLKIQRTERGDSAVYLCARSFSGTSGASYNEQFFGPGTRLTVL.

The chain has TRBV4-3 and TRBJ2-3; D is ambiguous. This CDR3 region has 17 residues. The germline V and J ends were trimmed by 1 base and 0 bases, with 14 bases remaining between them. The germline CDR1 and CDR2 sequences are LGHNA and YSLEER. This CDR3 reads CASSQGIPGTSTDTQYF. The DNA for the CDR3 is TGCGCCAGCAGCCAAGGGATTCCAGGAACGAGCACAGATACGCAGTATTTT.

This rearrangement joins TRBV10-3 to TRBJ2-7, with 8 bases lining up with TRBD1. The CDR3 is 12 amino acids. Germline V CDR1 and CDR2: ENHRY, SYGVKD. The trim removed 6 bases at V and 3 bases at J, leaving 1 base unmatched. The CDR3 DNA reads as TGTGCCATCAGCGACAGGGGCTACGAGCAGTACTTC. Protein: CAISDRGYEQYF.

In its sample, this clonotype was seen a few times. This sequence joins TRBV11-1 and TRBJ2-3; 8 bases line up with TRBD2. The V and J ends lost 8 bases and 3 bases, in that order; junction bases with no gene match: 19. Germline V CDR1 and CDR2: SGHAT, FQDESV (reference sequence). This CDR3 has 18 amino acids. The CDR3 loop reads CASLLKIPGTRITDTQYF. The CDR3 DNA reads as TGTGCCAGCCTGCTGAAGATCCCCGGGACTAGGATTACAGATACGCAGTATTTT. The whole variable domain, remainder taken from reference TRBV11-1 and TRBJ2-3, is EAEVAQSPRYKITEKSQAVAFWCDPISGHATLYWYRQILGQGPELLVQFQDESVVDDSQLPKDRFSAERLKGVDSTLKIQPAELGDSAMYLCASLLKIPGTRITDTQYFGPGTRLTVL.

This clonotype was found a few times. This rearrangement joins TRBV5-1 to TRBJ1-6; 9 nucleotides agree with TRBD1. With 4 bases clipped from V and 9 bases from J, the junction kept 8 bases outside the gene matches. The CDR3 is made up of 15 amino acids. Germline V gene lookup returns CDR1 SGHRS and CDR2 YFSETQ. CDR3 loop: CASSRTGDFGSPLHF. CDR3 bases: TGCGCCAGCAGCCGGACAGGGGATTTTGGTTCACCCCTCCACTTT.

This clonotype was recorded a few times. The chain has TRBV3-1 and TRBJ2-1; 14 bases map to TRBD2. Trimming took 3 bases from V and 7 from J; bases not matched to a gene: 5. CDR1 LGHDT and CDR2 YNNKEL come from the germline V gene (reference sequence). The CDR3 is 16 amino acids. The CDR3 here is CASSHHGTSGRNEQFF. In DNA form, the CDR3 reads TGTGCCAGCAGCCACCACGGGACTAGCGGGAGAAATGAGCAGTTCTTC.

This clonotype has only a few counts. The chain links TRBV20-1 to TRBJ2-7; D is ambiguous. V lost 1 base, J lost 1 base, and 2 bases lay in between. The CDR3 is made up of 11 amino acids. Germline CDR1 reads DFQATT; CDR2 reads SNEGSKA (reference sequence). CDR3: CSARASYEQYF. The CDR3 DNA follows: TGCAGTGCTAGAGCGTCCTACGAGCAGTACTTC.

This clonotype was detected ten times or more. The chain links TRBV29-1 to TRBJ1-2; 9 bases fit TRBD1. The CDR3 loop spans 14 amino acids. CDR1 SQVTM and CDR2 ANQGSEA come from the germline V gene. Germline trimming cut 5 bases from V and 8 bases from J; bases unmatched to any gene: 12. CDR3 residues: CSVKSTGTGYGYTF. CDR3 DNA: TGCAGCGTTAAATCGACCGGGACAGGGTACGGCTACACCTTC.

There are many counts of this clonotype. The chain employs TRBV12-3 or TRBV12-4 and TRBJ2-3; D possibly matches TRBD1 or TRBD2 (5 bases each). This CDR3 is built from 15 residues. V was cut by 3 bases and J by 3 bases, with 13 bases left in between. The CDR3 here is CASSFRDRRTDTQYF. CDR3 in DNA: TGTGCCAGCAGTTTCAGGGATCGGAGGACAGATACGCAGTATTTT.

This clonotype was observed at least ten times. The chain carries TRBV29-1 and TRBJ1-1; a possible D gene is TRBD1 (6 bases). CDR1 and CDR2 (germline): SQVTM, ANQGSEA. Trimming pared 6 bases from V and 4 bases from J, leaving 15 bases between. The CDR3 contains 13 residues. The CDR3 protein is CSVGGALPTEAFF. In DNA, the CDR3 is TGCAGCGTGGGGGGGGCCCTTCCCACTGAAGCTTTCTTT.

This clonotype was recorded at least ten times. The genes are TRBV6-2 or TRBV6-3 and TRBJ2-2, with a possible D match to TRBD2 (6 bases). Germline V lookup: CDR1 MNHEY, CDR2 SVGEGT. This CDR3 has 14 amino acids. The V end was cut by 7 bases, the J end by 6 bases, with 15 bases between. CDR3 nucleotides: TGTGCCAGCACCCTCTCGGGAGTGGCCGGGGAGCTGTTTTTT. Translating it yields CASTLSGVAGELFF.

The CDR3, as DNA: TGTGCCACCAGGGATCTTATGAACACTGAAGCTTTCTTT. It yields the protein CATRDLMNTEAFF. The chain joins TRBV24-1 to TRBJ1-1; D call uncertain. CDR1 is KGHDR and CDR2 is SFDVKD in the germline V gene. V was shortened by 7 bases and J by 0 bases, with 8 bases between the two germline ends. The CDR3 is made up of 13 amino acids.

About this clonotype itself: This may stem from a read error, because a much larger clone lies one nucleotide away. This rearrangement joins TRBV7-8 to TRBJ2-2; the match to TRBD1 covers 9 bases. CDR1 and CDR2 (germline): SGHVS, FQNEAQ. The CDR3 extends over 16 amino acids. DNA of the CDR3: TGTGCCAGAAGCTTAAGGGACAGGGTTAACACCGGGGAGCTGTTTTTT. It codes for CARSLRDRVNTGELFF.

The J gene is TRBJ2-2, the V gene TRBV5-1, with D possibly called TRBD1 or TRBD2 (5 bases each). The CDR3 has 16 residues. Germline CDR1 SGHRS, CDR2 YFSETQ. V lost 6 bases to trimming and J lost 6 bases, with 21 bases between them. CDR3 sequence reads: CASTHSFRSGPGELFF. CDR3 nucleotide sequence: TGCGCCAGCACGCATTCATTCAGGTCGGGGCCCGGGGAGCTGTTTTTT.

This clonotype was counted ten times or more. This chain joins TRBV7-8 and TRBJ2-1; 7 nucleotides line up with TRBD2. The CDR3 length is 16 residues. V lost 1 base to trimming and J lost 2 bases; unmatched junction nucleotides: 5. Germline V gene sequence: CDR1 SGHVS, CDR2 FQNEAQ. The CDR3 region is CASSLVTAGPYNEQFF. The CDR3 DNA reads TGTGCCAGCAGCTTAGTGACAGCGGGGCCCTACAATGAGCAGTTCTTC.

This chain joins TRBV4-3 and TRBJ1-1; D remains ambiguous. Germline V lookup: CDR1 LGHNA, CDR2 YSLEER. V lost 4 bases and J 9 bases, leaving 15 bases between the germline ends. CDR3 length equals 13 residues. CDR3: CASSRRGVTKAFF. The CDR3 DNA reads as TGCGCCAGCAGCCGCCGCGGAGTCACCAAAGCTTTCTTT.